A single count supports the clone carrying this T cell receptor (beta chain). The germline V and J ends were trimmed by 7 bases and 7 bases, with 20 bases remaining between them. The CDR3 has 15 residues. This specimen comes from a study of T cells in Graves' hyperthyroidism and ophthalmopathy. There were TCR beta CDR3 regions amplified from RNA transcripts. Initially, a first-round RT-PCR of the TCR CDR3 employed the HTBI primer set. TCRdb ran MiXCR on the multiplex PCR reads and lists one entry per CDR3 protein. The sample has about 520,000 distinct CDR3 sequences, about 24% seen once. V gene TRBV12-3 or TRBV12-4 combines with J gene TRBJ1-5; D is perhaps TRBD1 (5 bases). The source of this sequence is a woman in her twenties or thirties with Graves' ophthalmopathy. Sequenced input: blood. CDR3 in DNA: TGTGCCAGCACCGCAGATAAGAGGGGCCCCCAGCCCCAGCATTTT. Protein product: CASTADKRGPQPQHF.